The subject of this entry is one TCR beta chain. The sample originates from a study of cytomegalovirus exposure and HLA in healthy donors. Amplification used 60 Vbeta primers and 13 Jbeta primers. Sequencing used immunoSEQ multiplex PCR; TCRdb keeps in-frame clones, though not all of them. This table holds 95,000 to 120,000 clones, approximately 74% found once. Trimming removed 0 bases from V and 5 bases from J, with 11 bases in between. Germline values: CDR1 SGHNT, CDR2 YYREEE (reference sequence). The CDR3 length is 14 residues. The source of this sequence is a middle-aged woman in good health and CMV-seropositive. The gene calls are TRBV5-4 and TRBJ1-2; D is ambiguous. Sequencing was done on a sample of PBMCs. This CDR3 reads CASSLEEGWYGYTF. The CDR3, as DNA: TGTGCCAGCAGCTTGGAAGAGGGATGGTATGGCTACACCTTC.